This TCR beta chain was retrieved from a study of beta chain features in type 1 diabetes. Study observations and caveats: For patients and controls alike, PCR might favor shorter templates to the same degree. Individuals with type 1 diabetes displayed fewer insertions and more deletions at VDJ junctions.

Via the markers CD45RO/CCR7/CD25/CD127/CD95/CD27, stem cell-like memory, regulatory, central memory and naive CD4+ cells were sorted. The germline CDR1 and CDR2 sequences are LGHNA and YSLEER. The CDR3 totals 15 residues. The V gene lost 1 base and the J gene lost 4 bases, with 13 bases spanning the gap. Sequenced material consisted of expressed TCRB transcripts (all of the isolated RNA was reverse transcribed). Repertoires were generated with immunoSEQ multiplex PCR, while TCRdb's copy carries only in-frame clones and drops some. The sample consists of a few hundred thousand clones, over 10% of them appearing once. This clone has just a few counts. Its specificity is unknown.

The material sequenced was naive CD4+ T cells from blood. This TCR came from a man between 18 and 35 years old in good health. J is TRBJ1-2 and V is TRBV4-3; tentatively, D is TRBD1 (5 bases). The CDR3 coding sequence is TGCGCCAGCAGCCAAGGTTCATCCAGGGTCTATGGCTACACCTTC. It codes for CASSQGSSRVYGYTF.